This TCR beta chain stems from a study of T cells after posttransplantation cyclophosphamide. CDR1 and CDR2 from the germline V gene are SGHTA and FQGNSA. This CDR3 spans 14 amino acids. Here immunoSEQ multiplex PCR was the method, and the copy in TCRdb shows in-frame clones only, minus some. The profile covers about 3,100 clones, with approximately 80% appearing a single time and around a fifth taken by the ten largest. A single count supports this clone. Compared with germline, one end of the junction differs, possibly owing to a read error. This CDR3 is also generated by other DNA sequences in the sample.

Material for sequencing was memory CD8+ T cells sorted from blood. This TCR was recovered from a woman between 55 and 75 years old in good health, CMV-negative, and a related stem cell transplant donor. The chain joins TRBV7-2 to TRBJ1-6; D unresolved. The CDR3 DNA reads TGTGCCAGCAGCCCAACAGAAAGTAATTCCCCCCTCCACTTT. Residues: CASSPTESNSPLHF.